This section outlines one TCR beta chain sequence together with its context. The record originates from a study of blood T cell repertoires in COVID-19. Overall study context: Researchers got acute and convalescent COVID-19 samples from the United States, Italy and Spain. The cDNA or gDNA used as material had been derived from T cells, B-cell-depleted T cells, or PBMCs.

Germline V gives CDR1 MNHEY, CDR2 SVGAGI. V lost 6 bases and J lost 8, with 16 bases in between. The CDR3 sequence is 14 residues long. Libraries were prepared by immunoSEQ multiplex PCR; TCRdb keeps only in-frame clonotypes and omits some of them. The sample includes around 100,000 clones, around 84% of them seen just once. The material sequenced was peripheral blood. The source is a man between 65 and 85 years old with active or convalescent COVID-19. The chain combines TRBV6-5 with TRBJ1-4; D is unclear. The CDR3 DNA follows: TGTGCCAGCAGAGTTGGGCGCCGAAGGGAAAAACTGTTTTTT. Encoded protein: CASRVGRRREKLFF.